The source of this T cell receptor beta chain is a study of control samples from healthy donors and cancer patients. Germline assignment: CDR1 SGHVS and CDR2 FNYEAQ. Deletions cut 5 bases from V and 8 bases from J, with 23 bases between. This CDR3 spans 16 amino acids. The table came from immunoSEQ multiplex PCR; TCRdb's copy has only in-frame clones and leaves some out. This sample has around 130,000 clones; around 90% occur once, and the top ten carry roughly 2.7%. The TCR sequence derives from a young man in good health. This chain links TRBV7-6 with TRBJ2-3, with D maybe TRBD2 (6 bases). Input material: blood. The CDR3 loop reads CASSPPVGGVSGTQYF. The CDR3 coding sequence is TGTGCCAGCAGCCCCCCGGTCGGAGGGGTAAGCGGTACGCAGTATTTT.